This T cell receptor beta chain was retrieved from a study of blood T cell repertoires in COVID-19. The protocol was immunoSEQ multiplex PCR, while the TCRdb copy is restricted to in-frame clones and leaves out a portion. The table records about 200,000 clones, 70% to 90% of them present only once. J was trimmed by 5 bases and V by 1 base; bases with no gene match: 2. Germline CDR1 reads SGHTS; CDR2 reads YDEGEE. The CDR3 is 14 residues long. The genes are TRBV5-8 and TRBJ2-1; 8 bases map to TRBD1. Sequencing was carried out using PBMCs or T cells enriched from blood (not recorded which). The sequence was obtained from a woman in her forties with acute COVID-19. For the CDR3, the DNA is TGTGCCAGCAGCTTGCTGGACAGGGACAATGAGCAGTTCTTC. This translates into CASSLLDRDNEQFF.